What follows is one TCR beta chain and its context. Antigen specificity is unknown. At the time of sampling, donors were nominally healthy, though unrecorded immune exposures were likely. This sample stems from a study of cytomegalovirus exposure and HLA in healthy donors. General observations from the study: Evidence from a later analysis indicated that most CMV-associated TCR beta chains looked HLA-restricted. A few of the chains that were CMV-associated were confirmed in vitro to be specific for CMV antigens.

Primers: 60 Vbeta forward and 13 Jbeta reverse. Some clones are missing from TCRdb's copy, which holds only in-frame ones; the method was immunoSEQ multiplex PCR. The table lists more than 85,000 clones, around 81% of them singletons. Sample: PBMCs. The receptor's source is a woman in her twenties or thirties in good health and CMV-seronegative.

The CDR3 reads CASRLEETQYF. CDR3 nucleotides: TGTGCCAGCAGACTTGAAGAGACCCAGTACTTC. This chain links TRBV27 with TRBJ2-5; D not resolved. Germline-derived CDR1 and CDR2 are MNHEY and SMNVEV (reference sequence). The CDR3 is 11 amino acids. Trimming cost V 6 bases and J 3 bases, with 5 bases left between them.